These T cell receptor beta chains were read from a single sample in a study of T cells after yellow fever vaccination. TCRdb ran MiXCR on the 5' RACE reads and lists one entry per CDR3 protein. The sample lists around 610,000 distinct CDR3 sequences; approximately 13% were seen once. This specimen consisted of PBMCs, obtained on the day of the yellow fever booster vaccination. The receptors here all came from a man aged 30 to 45 who received the YFV17D yellow fever vaccine. Both conserved end residues are part of each CDR3. D genes are given only for firm matches. Clone size appears in some rows only: once, few, many, or a class for an expanded clone.

v_gene	d_gene	j_gene	abundance	CDR3nt	CDR3aa
TRBV20-1	NA	TRBJ2-7	NA	TGCAGTGCTAGCGTTAACCGCCAGGACGAGCAGTACTTC	CSASVNRQDEQYF
TRBV7-2	NA	TRBJ2-7	NA	TGTGCCAGCAGCTCCCGGGACATCCGTGCCTACGAGCAGTACTTC	CASSSRDIRAYEQYF
TRBV7-2	TRBD1	TRBJ2-7	few	TGTGCCAGCAGCGCCGGACAGGGGCCCTACGAGCAGTACTTC	CASSAGQGPYEQYF
TRBV10-3	TRBD1	TRBJ2-3	many	TGTGCCATCAGCAATACCGGGACAGGGAGCACAGATACGCAGTATTTT	CAISNTGTGSTDTQYF
TRBV11-2	TRBD2	TRBJ2-3	few	TGTGCCAGCAGCTCCCCCGGGACTAGCGGGAGCTCCTATAGCACAGATACGCAGTATTTT	CASSSPGTSGSSYSTDTQYF
TRBV7-2	NA	TRBJ2-7	few	TGTGCCAGCAAGCTAATGTCTAGCCGGCACGAGCAGTACTTC	CASKLMSSRHEQYF
TRBV6-1	TRBD1	TRBJ2-7	few	TGTGCCAGCAGTGATCCACGGGACAGACCAGGGGAGCAGTACTTC	CASSDPRDRPGEQYF
TRBV7-9	TRBD1	TRBJ1-1	NA	TGTGCCAGCAGCTTCAAACAGGGGATCACTGAAGCTTTCTTT	CASSFKQGITEAFF
TRBV5-1	TRBD1	TRBJ2-1	many	TGCGCCAGCAGCCCTAGGGACAGATCCCTGAGCGAGCAGTTCTTC	CASSPRDRSLSEQFF
TRBV6-5	NA	TRBJ2-7	few	TGTGCCAGCAGTTACGCTGGACTCCCGGGGCTCGAGCAGTACTTC	CASSYAGLPGLEQYF
TRBV20-1	TRBD2	TRBJ2-7	NA	TGCAGTGCTACGCGGGCGGACAGCGGGAGCCCGGGCTACGAGCAGTACTTC	CSATRADSGSPGYEQYF
TRBV20-1	NA	TRBJ2-7	few	TGCAGTGCTAGAGCTAGTTTTATGACCTACGAGCAGTACTTC	CSARASFMTYEQYF
TRBV28	TRBD1	TRBJ1-6	many	TGTGCCAGCAGTCTTACAGGGGATCGGTCACCCCTCCACTTT	CASSLTGDRSPLHF
TRBV7-8	TRBD2	TRBJ2-7	few	TGTGCCAGCAGCCGTACTAGCGGGAGTATCCCGAGGTCCTACGAGCAGTACTTC	CASSRTSGSIPRSYEQYF
TRBV19	NA	TRBJ2-7	many	TGTGCCAGTCGCCGGGACCGGCGGGACGAGCAGTACTTC	CASRRDRRDEQYF
TRBV18	NA	TRBJ1-1	NA	TGTGCCAGCTCAACCGAACCCCATCCACCTGAAGCTTTCTTT	CASSTEPHPPEAFF
TRBV5-1	TRBD1	TRBJ2-1	NA	TGCGCCAGCAGCGTTTCCGGGACAGGGACCTACAATGAGCAGTTCTTC	CASSVSGTGTYNEQFF
TRBV7-2	TRBD2	TRBJ2-2	few	TGTGCCAGCAGCTTCACTAGCGGCGATTCCGGGGAGCTGTTTTTT	CASSFTSGDSGELFF
TRBV20-1	NA	TRBJ2-2	few	TGCAGTGCTAGACGAACAGTTAAACCTGCCGGGGAGCTGTTTTTT	CSARRTVKPAGELFF
TRBV19	TRBD1	TRBJ1-1	NA	TGTGCCAGTAGTGGACAGGGGAGGAACACTGAAGCTTTCTTT	CASSGQGRNTEAFF
TRBV3-1	TRBD1	TRBJ2-1	NA	TGTGCCAGCAGCCAATGGGACAGGATCACCTACAATGAGCAGTTCTTC	CASSQWDRITYNEQFF
TRBV14	TRBD1	TRBJ1-1	NA	TGTGCCAGCAGCTATAGGACAGGGGGCAACACTGAAGCTTTCTTT	CASSYRTGGNTEAFF
TRBV6-4	NA	TRBJ2-2	NA	TGTGCCAGCAGTGCGACACGGAACACCGGGGAGCTGTTTTTT	CASSATRNTGELFF
TRBV5-6	TRBD1	TRBJ2-2	few	TGTGCCAGCAGCTTGATGGTCAGGGGGCCCACCGGGGAGCTGTTTTTT	CASSLMVRGPTGELFF
TRBV7-9	TRBD2	TRBJ2-5	few	TGTGCCAGCAATCTCCCCGGGACTAGCGGACAAGAGACCCAGTACTTC	CASNLPGTSGQETQYF
TRBV10-3	TRBD1	TRBJ1-1	few	TGTGCCATCAGTGCGGGACAGGGGACGGACACTGAAGCTTTCTTT	CAISAGQGTDTEAFF
TRBV6-1	TRBD2	TRBJ2-3	few	TGTGCCAGCCAGTCTAGCGGGAGCACAGATACGCAGTATTTT	CASQSSGSTDTQYF
TRBV25-1	NA	TRBJ1-4	NA	TGTGCCAGCAGTGATGCGGGCAGGGCCAATGAAAAACTGTTTTTT	CASSDAGRANEKLFF